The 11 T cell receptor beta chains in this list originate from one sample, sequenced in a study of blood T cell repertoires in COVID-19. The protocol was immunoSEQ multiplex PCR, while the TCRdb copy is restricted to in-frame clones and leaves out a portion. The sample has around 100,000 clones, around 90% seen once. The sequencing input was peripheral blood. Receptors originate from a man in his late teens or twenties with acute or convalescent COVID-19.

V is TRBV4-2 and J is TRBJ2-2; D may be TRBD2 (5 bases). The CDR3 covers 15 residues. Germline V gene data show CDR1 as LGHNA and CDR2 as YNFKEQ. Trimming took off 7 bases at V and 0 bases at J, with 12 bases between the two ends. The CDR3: CASTRETSNTGELFF. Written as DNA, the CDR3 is TGTGCCAGCACACGGGAAACTTCGAACACCGGGGAGCTGTTTTTT.

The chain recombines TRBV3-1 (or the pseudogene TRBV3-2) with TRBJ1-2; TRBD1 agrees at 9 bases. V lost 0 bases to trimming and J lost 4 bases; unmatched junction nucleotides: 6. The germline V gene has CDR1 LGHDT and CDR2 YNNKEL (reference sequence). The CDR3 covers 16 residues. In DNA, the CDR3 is TGTGCCAGCAGCCAAGAGACCGGGACAGGGCTCTATGGCTACACCTTC. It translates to CASSQETGTGLYGYTF.

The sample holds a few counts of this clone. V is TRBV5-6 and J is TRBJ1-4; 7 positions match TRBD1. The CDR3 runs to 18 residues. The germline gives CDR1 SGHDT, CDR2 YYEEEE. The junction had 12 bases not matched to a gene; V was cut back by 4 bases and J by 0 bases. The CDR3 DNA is TGTGCCAGCAGCACGACTCCGGGACAGTTCTCAACTAATGAAAAACTGTTTTTT. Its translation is CASSTTPGQFSTNEKLFF.

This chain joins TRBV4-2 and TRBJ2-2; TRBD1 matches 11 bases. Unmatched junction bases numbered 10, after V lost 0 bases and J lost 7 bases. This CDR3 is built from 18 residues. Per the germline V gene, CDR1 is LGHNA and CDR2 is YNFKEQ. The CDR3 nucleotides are TGTGCCAGCAGCCAAGATATTAAGGGACAGGGGGTAAGCGGGGAGCTGTTTTTT. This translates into CASSQDIKGQGVSGELFF.

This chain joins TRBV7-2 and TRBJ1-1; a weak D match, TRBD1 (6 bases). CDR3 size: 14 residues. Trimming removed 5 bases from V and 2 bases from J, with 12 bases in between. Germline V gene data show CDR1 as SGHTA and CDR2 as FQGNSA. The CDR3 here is CASSKSRGNTEAFF. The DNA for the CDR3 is TGTGCCAGCAGCAAGTCCAGGGGAAACACTGAAGCTTTCTTT.

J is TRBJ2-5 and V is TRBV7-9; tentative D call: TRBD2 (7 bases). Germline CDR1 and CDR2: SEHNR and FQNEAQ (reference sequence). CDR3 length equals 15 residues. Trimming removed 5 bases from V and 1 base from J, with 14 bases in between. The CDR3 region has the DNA TGTGCCAGCAGCGGTGGCGGGGGCCCCCAAGAGACCCAGTACTTC. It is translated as CASSGGGGPQETQYF. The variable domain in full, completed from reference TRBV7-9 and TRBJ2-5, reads DTGVSQNPRHKITKRGQNVTFRCDPISEHNRLYWYRQTLGQGPEFLTYFQNEAQLEKSRLLSDRFSAERPKGSFSTLEIQRTEQGDSAMYLCASSGGGGPQETQYFGPGTRLLVL.

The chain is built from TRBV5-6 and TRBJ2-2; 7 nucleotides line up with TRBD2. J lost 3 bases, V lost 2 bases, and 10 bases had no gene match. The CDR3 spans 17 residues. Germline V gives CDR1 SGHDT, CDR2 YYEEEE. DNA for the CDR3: TGTGCCAGCAGCTTTCTAGGTCGGAGCGGGGACACCGGGGAGCTGTTTTTT. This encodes CASSFLGRSGDTGELFF.

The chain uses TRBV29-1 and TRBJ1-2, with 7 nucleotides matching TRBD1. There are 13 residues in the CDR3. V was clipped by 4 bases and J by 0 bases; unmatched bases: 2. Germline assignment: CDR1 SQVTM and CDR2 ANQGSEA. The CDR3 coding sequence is TGCAGCGTTGCTAGGGGGCCTAACTATGGCTACACCTTC. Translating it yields CSVARGPNYGYTF. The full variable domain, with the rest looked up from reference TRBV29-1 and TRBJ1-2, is SAVISQKPSRDICQRGTSLTIQCQVDSQVTMMFWYRQQPGQSLTLIATANQGSEATYESGFVIDKFPISRPNLTFSTLTVSNMSPEDSSIYLCSVARGPNYGYTFGSGTRLTVV.

This CDR3 is CASRRYSGQPTNYGYTF. The CDR3, as DNA: TGTGCCAGCAGACGATATTCGGGACAGCCGACTAACTATGGCTACACCTTC. The gene calls are TRBV11-2 and TRBJ1-2; 7 nucleotides match TRBD1. Germline assignment: CDR1 SGHAT and CDR2 FQNNGV. The CDR3 is 17 amino acids. The junction had 13 bases not matched to a gene; V was cut back by 6 bases and J by 0 bases.

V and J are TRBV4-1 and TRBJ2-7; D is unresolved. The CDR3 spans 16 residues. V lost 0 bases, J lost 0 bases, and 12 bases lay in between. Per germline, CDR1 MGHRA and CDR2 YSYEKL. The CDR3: CASSQDPELSSYEQYF. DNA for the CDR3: TGCGCCAGCAGCCAAGACCCGGAGCTAAGCTCCTACGAGCAGTACTTC.

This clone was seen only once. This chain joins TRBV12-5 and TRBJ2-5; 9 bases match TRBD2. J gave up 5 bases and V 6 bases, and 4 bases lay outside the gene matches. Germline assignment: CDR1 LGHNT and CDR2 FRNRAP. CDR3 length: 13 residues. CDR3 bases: TGTGCTAGTGGCCCACTAGCGGGCGAGACCCAGTACTTC. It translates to CASGPLAGETQYF.